The clone carrying this T cell receptor beta chain was seen a few times. Its matching antigen is unknown. The record originates from a study of OX40 agonist ivuxolimab in advanced cancers. On the study more broadly: Partial responses occurred in three patients (one hepatocellular carcinoma, two cutaneous melanoma). Overall study findings and caveats: Normalized T-cell clonal expansion was also low in a subset of nonresponders. On average, CD8+ T cells had more expanded clones than CD4+.

Peripheral blood came from all dose cohorts at three timepoints. Only in-frame clones appear in the TCRdb table, and some are missing; sequencing was by immunoSEQ multiplex PCR. The sample lists under 65,000 clones, around 93% occurring once. The ends lost 8 bases at V and 5 bases at J; junction bases unmatched: 8. The CDR3 sequence is 13 residues long. Germline CDR1 reads MNHEY; CDR2 reads SVGAGI. The J gene is TRBJ1-1, the V gene TRBV6-5; 7 positions agree with TRBD1. This TCR derives from an adult with an advanced solid tumor such as melanoma, head and neck, liver or kidney cancer. This specimen was CD4+ or CD8+ T cells sorted from blood, taken in a trial of the OX40 agonist ivuxolimab. Here the CDR3 reads CASAVRGRTEAFF. The DNA of the CDR3 is TGTGCCAGCGCCGTCAGGGGGAGGACTGAAGCTTTCTTT.